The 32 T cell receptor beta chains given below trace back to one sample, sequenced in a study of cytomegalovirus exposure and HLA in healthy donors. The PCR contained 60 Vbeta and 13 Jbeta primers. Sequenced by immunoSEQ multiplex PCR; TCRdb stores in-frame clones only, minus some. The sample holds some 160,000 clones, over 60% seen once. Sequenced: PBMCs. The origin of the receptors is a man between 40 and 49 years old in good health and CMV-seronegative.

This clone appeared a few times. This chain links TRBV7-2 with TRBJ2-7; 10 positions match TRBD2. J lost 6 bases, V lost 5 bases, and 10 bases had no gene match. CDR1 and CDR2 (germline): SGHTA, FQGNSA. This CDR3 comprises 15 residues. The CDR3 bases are TGTGCCAGCAGCCTCGTAGGACTAGCGGTTGGCGAGCAGTACTTC. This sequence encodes CASSLVGLAVGEQYF.

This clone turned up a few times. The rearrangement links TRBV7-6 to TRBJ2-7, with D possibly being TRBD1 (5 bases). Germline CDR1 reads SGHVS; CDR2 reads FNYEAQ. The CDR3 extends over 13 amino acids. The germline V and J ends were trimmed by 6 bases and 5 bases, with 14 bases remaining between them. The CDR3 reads CASRGSGADEQYF. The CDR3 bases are TGTGCCAGCAGGGGTAGTGGGGCGGACGAGCAGTACTTC. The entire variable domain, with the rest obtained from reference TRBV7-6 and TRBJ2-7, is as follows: GAGVSQSPRYKVTKRGQDVALRCDPISGHVSLYWYRQALGQGPEFLTYFNYEAQQDKSGLPNDRFSAERPEGSISTLTIQRTEQRDSAMYRCASRGSGADEQYFGPGTRLTVT.

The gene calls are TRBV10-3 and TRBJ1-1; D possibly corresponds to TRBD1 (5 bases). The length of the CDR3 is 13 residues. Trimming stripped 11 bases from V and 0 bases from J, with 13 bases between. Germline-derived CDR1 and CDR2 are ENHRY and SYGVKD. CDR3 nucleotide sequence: TGTGCCCTAAAGACAGATCTGAACACTGAAGCTTTCTTT. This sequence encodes CALKTDLNTEAFF.

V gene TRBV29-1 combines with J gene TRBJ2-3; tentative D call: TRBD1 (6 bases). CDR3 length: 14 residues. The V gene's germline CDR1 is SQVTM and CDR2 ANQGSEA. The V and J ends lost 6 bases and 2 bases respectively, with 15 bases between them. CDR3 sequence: CSVNRDTNTDTQYF. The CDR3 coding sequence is TGCAGCGTCAACCGGGACACCAACACAGATACGCAGTATTTT.

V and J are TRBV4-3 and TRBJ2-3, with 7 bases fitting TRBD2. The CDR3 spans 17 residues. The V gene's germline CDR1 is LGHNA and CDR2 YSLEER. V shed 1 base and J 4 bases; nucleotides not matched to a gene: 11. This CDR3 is CASSQVLGTGGPDTQYF. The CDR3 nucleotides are TGCGCCAGCAGCCAAGTGTTGGGGACGGGAGGTCCAGATACGCAGTATTTT.

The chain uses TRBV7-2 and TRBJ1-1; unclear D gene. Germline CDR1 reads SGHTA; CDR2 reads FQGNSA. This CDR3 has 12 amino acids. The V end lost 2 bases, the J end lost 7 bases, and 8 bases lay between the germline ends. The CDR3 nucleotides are TGTGCCAGCAGCTTAATCCCCGGTGAAGCTTTCTTT. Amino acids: CASSLIPGEAFF. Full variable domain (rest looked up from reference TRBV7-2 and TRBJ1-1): GAGVSQSPSNKVTEKGKDVELRCDPISGHTALYWYRQSLGQGLEFLIYFQGNSAPDKSGLPSDRFSAERTGGSVSTLTIQRTQQEDSAVYLCASSLIPGEAFFGQGTRLTVV.

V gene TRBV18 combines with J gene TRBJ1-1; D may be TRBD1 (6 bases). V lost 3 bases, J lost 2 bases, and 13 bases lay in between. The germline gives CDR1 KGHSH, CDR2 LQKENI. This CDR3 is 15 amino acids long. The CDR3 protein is CASSPVGQLNTEAFF. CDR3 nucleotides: TGTGCCAGCTCACCCGTCGGACAGCTTAACACTGAAGCTTTCTTT.

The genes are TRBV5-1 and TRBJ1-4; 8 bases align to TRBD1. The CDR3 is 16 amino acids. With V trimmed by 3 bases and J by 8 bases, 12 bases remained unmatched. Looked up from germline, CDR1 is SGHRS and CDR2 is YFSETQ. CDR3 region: CASSSDHGQGGEKLFF. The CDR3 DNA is TGCGCCAGCAGCTCAGACCATGGACAGGGAGGAGAAAAACTGTTTTTT.

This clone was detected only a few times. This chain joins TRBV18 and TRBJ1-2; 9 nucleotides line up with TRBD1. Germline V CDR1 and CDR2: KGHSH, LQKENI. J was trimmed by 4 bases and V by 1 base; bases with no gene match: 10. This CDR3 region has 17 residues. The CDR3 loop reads CASSPQGQGSVGYGYTF. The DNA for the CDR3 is TGTGCCAGCTCACCACAAGGACAGGGGTCGGTAGGCTATGGCTACACCTTC.

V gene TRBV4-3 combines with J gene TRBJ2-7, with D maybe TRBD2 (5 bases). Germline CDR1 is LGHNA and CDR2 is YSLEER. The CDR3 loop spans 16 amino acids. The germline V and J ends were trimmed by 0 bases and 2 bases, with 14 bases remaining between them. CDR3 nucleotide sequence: TGCGCCAGCAGCCAAGAAGACGGACTTGGTACCTACGAGCAGTACTTC. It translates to CASSQEDGLGTYEQYF.

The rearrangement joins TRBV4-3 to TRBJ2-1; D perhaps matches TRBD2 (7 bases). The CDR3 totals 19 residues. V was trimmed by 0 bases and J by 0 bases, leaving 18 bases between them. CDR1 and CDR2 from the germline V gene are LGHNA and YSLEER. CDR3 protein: CASSQDFEGGGSSYNEQFF. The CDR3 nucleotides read TGCGCCAGCAGCCAAGATTTTGAGGGAGGGGGGAGCTCCTACAATGAGCAGTTCTTC.

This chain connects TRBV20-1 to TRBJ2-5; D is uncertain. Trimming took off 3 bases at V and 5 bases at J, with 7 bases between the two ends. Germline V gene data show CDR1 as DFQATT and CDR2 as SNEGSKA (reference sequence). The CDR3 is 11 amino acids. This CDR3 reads CSASPRETQYF. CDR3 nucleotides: TGCAGTGCTAGTCCCCGGGAGACCCAGTACTTC.

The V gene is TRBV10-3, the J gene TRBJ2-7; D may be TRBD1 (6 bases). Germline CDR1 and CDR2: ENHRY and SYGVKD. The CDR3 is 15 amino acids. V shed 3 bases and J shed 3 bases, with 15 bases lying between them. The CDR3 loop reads CAISDPGQFGYEQYF. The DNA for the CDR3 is TGTGCCATCAGTGACCCAGGACAGTTTGGCTACGAGCAGTACTTC.

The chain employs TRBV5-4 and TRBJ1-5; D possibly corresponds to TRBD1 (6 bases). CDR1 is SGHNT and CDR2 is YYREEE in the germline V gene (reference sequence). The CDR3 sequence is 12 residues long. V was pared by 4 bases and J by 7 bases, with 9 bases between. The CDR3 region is CASSMRGQPQHF. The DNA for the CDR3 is TGTGCCAGCAGCATGAGGGGGCAGCCCCAGCATTTT.

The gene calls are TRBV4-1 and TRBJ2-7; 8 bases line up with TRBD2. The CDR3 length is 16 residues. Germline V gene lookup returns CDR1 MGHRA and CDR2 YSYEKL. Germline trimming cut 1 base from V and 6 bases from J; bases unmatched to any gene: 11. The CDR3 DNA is TGCGCCAGCAGCCAAGCTTACGGGACTAGATTATCCGAGCAGTACTTC. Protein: CASSQAYGTRLSEQYF.

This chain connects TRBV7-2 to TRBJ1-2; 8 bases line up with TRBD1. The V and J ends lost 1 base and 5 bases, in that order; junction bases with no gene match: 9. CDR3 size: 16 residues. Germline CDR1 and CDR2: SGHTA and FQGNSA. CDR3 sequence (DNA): TGTGCCAGCAGCTTAGTCGGCGGACAGGGTGGGTATGGCTACACCTTC. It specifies CASSLVGGQGGYGYTF.

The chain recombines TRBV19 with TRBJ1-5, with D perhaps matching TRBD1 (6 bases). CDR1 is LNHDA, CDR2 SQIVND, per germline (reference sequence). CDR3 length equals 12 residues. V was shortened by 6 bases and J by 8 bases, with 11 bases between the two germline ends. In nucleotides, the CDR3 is TGTGCCAGTAGACAGGGATGGGAGCCCCAGCATTTT. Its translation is CASRQGWEPQHF.

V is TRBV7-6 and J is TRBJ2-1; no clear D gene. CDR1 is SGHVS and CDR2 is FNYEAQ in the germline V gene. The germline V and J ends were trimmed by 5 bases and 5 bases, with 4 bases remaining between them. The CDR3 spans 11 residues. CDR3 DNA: TGTGCCAGCAGCACTCACAATGAGCAGTTCTTC. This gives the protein CASSTHNEQFF. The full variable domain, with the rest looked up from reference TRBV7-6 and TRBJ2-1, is GAGVSQSPRYKVTKRGQDVALRCDPISGHVSLYWYRQALGQGPEFLTYFNYEAQQDKSGLPNDRFSAERPEGSISTLTIQRTEQRDSAMYRCASSTHNEQFFGPGTRLTVL.

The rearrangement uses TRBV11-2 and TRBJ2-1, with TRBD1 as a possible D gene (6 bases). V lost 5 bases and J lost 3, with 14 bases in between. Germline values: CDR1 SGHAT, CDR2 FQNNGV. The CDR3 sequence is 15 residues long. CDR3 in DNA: TGTGCCAGCAGCCCCGGAGTAGGGGGCTACAATGAGCAGTTCTTC. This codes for CASSPGVGGYNEQFF.

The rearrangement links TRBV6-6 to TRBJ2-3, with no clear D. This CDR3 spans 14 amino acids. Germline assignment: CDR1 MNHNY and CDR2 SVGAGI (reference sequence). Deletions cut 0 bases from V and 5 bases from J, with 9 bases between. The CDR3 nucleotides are TGTGCCAGCAGTTACTCCCCAGGAAAAGATACGCAGTATTTT. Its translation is CASSYSPGKDTQYF.

In DNA form, the CDR3 reads TGTGCCAGCAGTTCCCCCCCATTTTTTGGCTACACCTTC. This encodes CASSSPPFFGYTF. The rearrangement uses TRBV6-5 and TRBJ1-2, with unresolved D. Trimming took off 4 bases at V and 7 bases at J, with 13 bases between the two ends. The CDR3 is 13 residues long. The germline gives CDR1 MNHEY, CDR2 SVGAGI.

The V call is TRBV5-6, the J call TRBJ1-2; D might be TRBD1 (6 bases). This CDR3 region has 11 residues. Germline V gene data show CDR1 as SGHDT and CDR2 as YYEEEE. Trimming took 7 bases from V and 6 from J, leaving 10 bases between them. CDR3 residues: CASSYRDGYTF. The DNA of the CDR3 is TGTGCCAGCTCCTACAGGGATGGCTACACCTTC.

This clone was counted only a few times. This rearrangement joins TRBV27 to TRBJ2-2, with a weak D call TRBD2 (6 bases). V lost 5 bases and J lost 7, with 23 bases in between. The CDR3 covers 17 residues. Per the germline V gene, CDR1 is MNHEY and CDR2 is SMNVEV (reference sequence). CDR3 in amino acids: CASSKSAGNREHGELFF. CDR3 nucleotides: TGTGCCAGCAGTAAATCGGCGGGGAATCGGGAGCACGGGGAGCTGTTTTTT.

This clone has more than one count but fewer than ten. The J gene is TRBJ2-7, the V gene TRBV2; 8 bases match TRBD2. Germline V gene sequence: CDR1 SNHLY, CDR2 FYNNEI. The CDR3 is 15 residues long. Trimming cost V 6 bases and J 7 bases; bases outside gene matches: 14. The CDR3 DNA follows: TGTGCCAGCAGCCAAATAGCGGGAAACTCGGGGGAGCAGTACTTC. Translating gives CASSQIAGNSGEQYF.

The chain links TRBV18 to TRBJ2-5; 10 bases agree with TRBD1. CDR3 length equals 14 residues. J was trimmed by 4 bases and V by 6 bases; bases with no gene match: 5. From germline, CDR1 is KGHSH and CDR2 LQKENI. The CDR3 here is CASSRQGAGETQYF. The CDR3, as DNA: TGTGCCAGCTCCCGACAGGGGGCAGGAGAGACCCAGTACTTC.

In DNA form, the CDR3 reads TGTGCCATATCGTGGGAGGAAGAAAAACTGTTTTTT. Protein: CAISWEEEKLFF. The chain uses TRBV7-9 and TRBJ1-4; unclear D gene. The CDR3 has 12 residues. The V end was cut by 10 bases, the J end by 8 bases, with 14 bases between. Germline CDR1 and CDR2: SEHNR and FQNEAQ (reference sequence).

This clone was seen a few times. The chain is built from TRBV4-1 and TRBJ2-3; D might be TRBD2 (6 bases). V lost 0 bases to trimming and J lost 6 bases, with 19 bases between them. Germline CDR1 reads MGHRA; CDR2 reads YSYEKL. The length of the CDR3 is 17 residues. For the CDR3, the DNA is TGCGCCAGCAGCCAAGATCTTAGGCCGGGAGTATACGATACGCAGTATTTT. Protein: CASSQDLRPGVYDTQYF.

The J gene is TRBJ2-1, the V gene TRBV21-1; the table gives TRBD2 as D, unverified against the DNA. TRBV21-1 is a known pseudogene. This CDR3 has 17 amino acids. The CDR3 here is CASSKAPSGRLGNEQFF. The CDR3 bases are TGTGCCAGCAGCAAGGCGCCTAGCGGGAGACTAGGCAATGAGCAGTTCTTC.

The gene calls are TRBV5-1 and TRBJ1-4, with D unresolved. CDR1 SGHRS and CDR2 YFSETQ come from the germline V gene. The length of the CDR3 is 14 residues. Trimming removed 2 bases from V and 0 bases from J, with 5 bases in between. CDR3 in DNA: TGCGCCAGCAGCTTTTCCGCAACTAATGAAAAACTGTTTTTT. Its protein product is CASSFSATNEKLFF.

DNA for the CDR3: TGTGCCAGCAGCTTGAAATCTCGAGGGTTTGGGTACTTC. Translation: CASSLKSRGFGYF. The chain employs TRBV5-6 and TRBJ2-7; D is perhaps TRBD2 (5 bases). Trimming removed 1 base at V and 12 bases at J, with 17 bases between. Germline-derived CDR1 and CDR2 are SGHDT and YYEEEE. This CDR3 region has 13 residues.

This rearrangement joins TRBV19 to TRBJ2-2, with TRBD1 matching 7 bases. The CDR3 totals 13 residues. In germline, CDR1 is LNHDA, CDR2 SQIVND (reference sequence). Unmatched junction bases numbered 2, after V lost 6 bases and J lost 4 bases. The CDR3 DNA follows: TGTGCCAGTAGAGGACAGGTCACCGGGGAGCTGTTTTTT. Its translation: CASRGQVTGELFF.

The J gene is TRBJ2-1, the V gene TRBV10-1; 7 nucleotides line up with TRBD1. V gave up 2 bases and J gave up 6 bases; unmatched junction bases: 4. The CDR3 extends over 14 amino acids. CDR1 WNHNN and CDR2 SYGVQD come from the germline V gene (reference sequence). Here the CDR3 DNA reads TGCGCCAGCAGTGAGGACAGGGATTTCAATGAGCAGTTCTTC. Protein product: CASSEDRDFNEQFF.